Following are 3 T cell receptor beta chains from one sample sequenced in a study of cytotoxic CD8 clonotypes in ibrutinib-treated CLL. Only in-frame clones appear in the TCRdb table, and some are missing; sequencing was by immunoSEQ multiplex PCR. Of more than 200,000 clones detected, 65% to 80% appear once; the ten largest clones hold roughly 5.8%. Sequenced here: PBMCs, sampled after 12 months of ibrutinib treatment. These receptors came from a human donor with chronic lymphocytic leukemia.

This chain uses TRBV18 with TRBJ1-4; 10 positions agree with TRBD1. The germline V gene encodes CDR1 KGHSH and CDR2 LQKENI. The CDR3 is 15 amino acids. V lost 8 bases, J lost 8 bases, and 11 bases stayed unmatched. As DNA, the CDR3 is TGTGCCAGCACGGAGACCGGGACAGGGGTGGAAAAACTGTTTTTT. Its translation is CASTETGTGVEKLFF.

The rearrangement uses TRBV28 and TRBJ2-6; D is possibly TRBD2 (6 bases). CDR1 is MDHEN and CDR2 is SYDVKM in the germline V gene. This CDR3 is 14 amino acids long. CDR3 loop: CAAGSYVGANVLTF. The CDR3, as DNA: TGTGCGGCGGGGTCTTATGTTGGGGCCAACGTCCTGACTTTC.

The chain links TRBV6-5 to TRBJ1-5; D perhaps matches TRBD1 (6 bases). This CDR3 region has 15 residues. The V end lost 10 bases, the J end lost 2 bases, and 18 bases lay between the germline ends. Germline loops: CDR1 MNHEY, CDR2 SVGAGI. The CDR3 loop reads CAILPWGACNQPQHF. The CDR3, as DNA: TGTGCCATCTTACCCTGGGGGGCCTGCAATCAGCCCCAGCATTTT.